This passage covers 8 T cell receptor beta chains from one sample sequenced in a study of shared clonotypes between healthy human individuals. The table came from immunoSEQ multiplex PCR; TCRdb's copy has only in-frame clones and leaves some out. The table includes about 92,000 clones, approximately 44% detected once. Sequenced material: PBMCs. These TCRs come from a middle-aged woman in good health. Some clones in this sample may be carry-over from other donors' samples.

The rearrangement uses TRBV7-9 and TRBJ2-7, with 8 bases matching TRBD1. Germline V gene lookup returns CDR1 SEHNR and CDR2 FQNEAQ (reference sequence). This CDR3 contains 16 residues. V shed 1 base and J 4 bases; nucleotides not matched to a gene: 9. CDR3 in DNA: TGTGCCAGCAGCTTAGTTGGCACAGGGGGTCGGTACGAGCAGTACTTC. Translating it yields CASSLVGTGGRYEQYF.

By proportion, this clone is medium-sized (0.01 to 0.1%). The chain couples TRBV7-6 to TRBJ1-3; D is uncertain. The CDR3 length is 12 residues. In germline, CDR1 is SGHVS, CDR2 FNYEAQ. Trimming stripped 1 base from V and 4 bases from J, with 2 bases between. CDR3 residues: CASSLEGNTIYF. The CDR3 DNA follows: TGTGCCAGCAGCTTAGAGGGAAACACCATATATTTT. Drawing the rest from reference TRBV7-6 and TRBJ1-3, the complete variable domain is GAGVSQSPRYKVTKRGQDVALRCDPISGHVSLYWYRQALGQGPEFLTYFNYEAQQDKSGLPNDRFSAERPEGSISTLTIQRTEQRDSAMYRCASSLEGNTIYFGEGSWLTVV.

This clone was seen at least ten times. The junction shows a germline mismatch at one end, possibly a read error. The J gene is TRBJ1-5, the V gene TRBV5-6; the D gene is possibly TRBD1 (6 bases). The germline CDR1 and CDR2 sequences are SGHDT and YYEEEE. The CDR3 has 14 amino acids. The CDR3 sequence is CACSLRGNNQPQHF. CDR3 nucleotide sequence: TGTGCCTGCAGCTTGAGGGGGAACAATCAGCCCCAGCATTTT.

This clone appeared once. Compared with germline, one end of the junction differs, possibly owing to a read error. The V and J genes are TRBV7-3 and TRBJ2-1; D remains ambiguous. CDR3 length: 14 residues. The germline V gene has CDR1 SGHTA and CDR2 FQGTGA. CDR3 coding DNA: TGTGTCAGCAGCTTAGCCAGGACGGACAATGAGCAGTTCTTC. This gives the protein CVSSLARTDNEQFF.

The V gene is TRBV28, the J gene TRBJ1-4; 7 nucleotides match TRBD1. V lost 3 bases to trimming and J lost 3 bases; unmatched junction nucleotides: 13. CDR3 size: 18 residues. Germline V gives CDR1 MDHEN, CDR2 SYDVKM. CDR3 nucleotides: TGTGCCAGCAGTTTTATTTCACTAGGGGGCATGTCTAATGAAAAACTGTTTTTT. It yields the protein CASSFISLGGMSNEKLFF.

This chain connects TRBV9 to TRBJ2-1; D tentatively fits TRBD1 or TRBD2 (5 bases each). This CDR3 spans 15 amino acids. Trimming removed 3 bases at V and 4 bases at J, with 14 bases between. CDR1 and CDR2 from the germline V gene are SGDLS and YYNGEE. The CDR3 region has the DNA TGTGCCAGCAGCGAGGAGGAACAGGTATACAATGAGCAGTTCTTC. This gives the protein CASSEEEQVYNEQFF.

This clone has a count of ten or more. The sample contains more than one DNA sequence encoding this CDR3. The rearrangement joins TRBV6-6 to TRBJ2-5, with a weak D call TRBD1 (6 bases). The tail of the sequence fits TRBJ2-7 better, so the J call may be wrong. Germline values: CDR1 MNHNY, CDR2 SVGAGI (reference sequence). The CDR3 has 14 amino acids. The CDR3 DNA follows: TGTGCTAGCGTGGAACACAGGGACGCCTACGAGCAGTACTTC. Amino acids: CASVEHRDAYEQYF.

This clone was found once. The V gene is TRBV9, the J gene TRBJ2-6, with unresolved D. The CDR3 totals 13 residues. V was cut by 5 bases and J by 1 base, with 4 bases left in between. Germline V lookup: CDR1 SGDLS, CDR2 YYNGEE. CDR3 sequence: CASRPSGANVLTF. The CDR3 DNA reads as TGTGCCAGCAGGCCATCTGGGGCCAACGTCCTGACTTTC.